The sequence of this T cell receptor (beta chain) was determined in a study of response to subunit inactivated influenza vaccine. Study-level results: That few new T cells are recruited by each seasonal influenza vaccination was the authors' suggestion.

The germline V gene has CDR1 LGHNA and CDR2 YNFKEQ. The CDR3 is made up of 13 amino acids. Trimming took 2 bases from V and 14 from J, leaving 16 bases between them. In this sample, this clonotype turned up a few times. Antigen: not known. In TCRdb, the RT-PCR reads were re-called with MiXCR into one record per CDR3 protein. The data hold around 470,000 distinct CDR3 sequences, with approximately 7.2% observed a single time. The genes are TRBV4-2 and TRBJ2-1, with unresolved D. The TCR originated in a man between 50 and 69 years old who received an inactivated influenza vaccine. The source material was PBMCs from blood, sampled around 25 months after vaccination. CDR3 coding DNA: TGTGCCAGCAGCCAAACCCCCACTCAGATAGAGTTCTTC. Protein product: CASSQTPTQIEFF.